This entry describes one T cell receptor beta chain. Its antigen is as yet unknown. A read error is possible here, since a much larger clone lies one base away. The data stem from a study of blood T cells in healthy people across ages. Findings and caveats of the study: With naive T cell percentage, TCR beta diversity showed a strong correlation. Estimated diversity, derived from one million T cells, was regarded as an underestimate.

Individuals who donated were healthy Caucasians from Russia aged about 6 to 100. The CDR3 loop spans 16 amino acids. Per germline, CDR1 DFQATT and CDR2 SNEGSKA (reference sequence). Then a second PCR, running roughly 7 to 11 cycles, was carried out with a sample-barcoded 5' primer and a J-beta primer mix. TCRdb re-analysed the 5' RACE reads in MiXCR, keeping a single row per CDR3 protein. The profile shows fewer than 950,000 distinct CDR3 sequences, about 37% of them singletons. The source is a man aged 18-30 years in good health. Specimen: blood. The chain recombines TRBV20-1 with TRBJ2-5; 7 nucleotides align to TRBD2. The end of the DNA is better explained by TRBJ2-1, so the J call may be wrong. For the CDR3, the DNA is TGCAGTGCTAGAGATCACCTAGCGGCCTTCGAAGAGACCCAGTTCTTC. Translating gives CSARDHLAAFEETQFF.